The 6 T cell receptor beta chains listed next were all sequenced from one sample in a study of T cell repertoires in cytomegalovirus infection. TCRdb analysed the reads with MiXCR anew, one entry per CDR3 protein. In the table there are hundreds of thousands of distinct CDR3 sequences, roughly a third of which are singletons. Sequenced: PBMCs. Receptor source: a human donor in good health (CMV status not recorded). Some clones in this sample may be carry-over from other donors' samples.

Notes on this clonotype: Possible read error: a much larger clone is one base away. This chain links TRBV7-8 with TRBJ2-5, with a weak D call TRBD2 (5 bases). This CDR3 is 14 amino acids long. Germline V gives CDR1 SGHVS, CDR2 FQNEAQ. CDR3 residues: CASSLAPGPGSHYF. CDR3 nucleotide sequence: TGTGCCAGCAGCTTAGCACCGGGCCCGGGGTCCCATTACTTC. The whole variable domain, filled in from reference TRBV7-8 and TRBJ2-5, reads GAGVSQSPRYKVAKRGQDVALRCDPISGHVSLFWYQQALGQGPEFLTYFQNEAQLDKSGLPSDRFFAERPEGSVSTLKIQRTQQEDSAVYLCASSLAPGPGSHYFGPGTRLLVL.

This clonotype was seen many times. V and J are TRBV7-2 and TRBJ1-5; TRBD1 agrees at 7 bases. The CDR3 has 14 amino acids. V was clipped by 2 bases and J by 7 bases; unmatched bases: 5. From germline, CDR1 is SGHTA and CDR2 FQGNSA. The CDR3 here is CASSLRDSTQPQHF. The CDR3 DNA follows: TGTGCCAGCAGCTTAAGGGACAGCACACAGCCCCAGCATTTT.

This clonotype was observed a handful of times. The rearrangement joins TRBV27 to TRBJ2-7; 7 positions match TRBD1. The CDR3 has 18 amino acids. J lost 3 bases, V lost 4 bases, and 18 bases had no gene match. The germline V gene encodes CDR1 MNHEY and CDR2 SMNVEV (reference sequence). For the CDR3, the DNA is TGTGCCAGCAGTTCGACATCCCCCATGGCACAGGGGTTCTACGAGCAGTACTTC. Translating it yields CASSSTSPMAQGFYEQYF.

This clonotype was recorded many times. This chain joins TRBV7-8 and TRBJ1-2, with a tentative D call TRBD1 (6 bases). V was pared by 5 bases and J by 5 bases, with 18 bases between. This CDR3 has 15 amino acids. Germline V lookup: CDR1 SGHVS, CDR2 FQNEAQ. The CDR3 region has the DNA TGTGCCAGCAGCGTTCGTCGGGGTACAGGGTATGGCTACACCTTC. Its protein product is CASSVRRGTGYGYTF.

Only one count was recorded for this clonotype. This chain links TRBV6-2 or TRBV6-3 with TRBJ2-1; 8 bases map to TRBD2. The CDR3 spans 16 residues. V was pared by 4 bases and J by 3 bases, with 8 bases of the junction left unmatched. Looked up from germline, CDR1 is MNHEY and CDR2 is SVGEGT. The CDR3 is CASSSPAGAHYNEQFF. CDR3 in DNA: TGTGCCAGCAGTTCCCCAGCGGGGGCCCACTACAATGAGCAGTTCTTC.

In this sample, this clonotype turned up a few times. This sequence joins TRBV25-1 and TRBJ1-5; D unclear. The V and J ends lost 1 base and 3 bases respectively, with 4 bases between them. Germline V gene lookup returns CDR1 MGHDK and CDR2 SYGVNS. The CDR3 contains 13 residues. The CDR3 is CASSESVNQPQHF. CDR3 nucleotide sequence: TGTGCCAGCAGTGAATCCGTCAATCAGCCCCAGCATTTT.